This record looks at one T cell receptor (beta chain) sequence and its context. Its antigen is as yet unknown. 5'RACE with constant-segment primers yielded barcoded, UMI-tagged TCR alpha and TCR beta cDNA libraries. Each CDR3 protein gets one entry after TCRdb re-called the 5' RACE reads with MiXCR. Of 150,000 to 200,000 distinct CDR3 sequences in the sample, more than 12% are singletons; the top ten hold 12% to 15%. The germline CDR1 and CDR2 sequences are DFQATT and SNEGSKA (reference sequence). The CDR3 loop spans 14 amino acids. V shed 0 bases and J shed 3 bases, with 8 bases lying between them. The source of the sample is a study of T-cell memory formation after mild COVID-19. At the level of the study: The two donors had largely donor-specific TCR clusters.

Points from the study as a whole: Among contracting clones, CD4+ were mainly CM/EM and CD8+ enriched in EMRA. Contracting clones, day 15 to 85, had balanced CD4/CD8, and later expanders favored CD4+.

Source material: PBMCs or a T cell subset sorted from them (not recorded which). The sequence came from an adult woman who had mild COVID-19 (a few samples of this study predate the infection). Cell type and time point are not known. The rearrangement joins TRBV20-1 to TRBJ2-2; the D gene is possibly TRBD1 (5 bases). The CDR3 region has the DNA TGCAGTGCTAGAGACAGGGTTGACACCGGGGAGCTGTTTTTT. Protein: CSARDRVDTGELFF.